Described below is a single TCR beta chain sequence and its context. The same CDR3 can be traced to other DNA sequences in this sample. The data were taken from a study of beta chain features in type 1 diabetes. From germline, CDR1 is DFQATT and CDR2 SNEGSKA (reference sequence). The germline V and J ends were trimmed by 6 bases and 4 bases, with 10 bases remaining between them. The CDR3 extends over 11 amino acids. Sequencing targeted expressed TCRB transcripts, as all isolated RNA had been reverse transcribed. Sequencing was performed with immunoSEQ multiplex PCR; in TCRdb, only in-frame clones are kept and a portion is missing. The repertoire holds about 900,000 clones, with 15% to 20% as singletons.

Sequencing was carried out using naive CD4+ T cells from blood. The chain employs TRBV20-1 and TRBJ2-7; D call uncertain. The TCR comes from a woman under 30 in good health. The CDR3 bases are TGCAGTGCCCGGGCTAGGTACGAGCAGTACTTC. Translation: CSARARYEQYF.